This TCR beta chain was retrieved from a study of T cell responses to AZD1222 COVID-19 vaccine. The CDR3 covers 15 residues. V dropped 5 bases and J dropped 5; count of bases not matched to a gene: 6. Per germline, CDR1 LNHDA and CDR2 SQIVND (reference sequence). General observations from the study: Once two AZD1222 doses were given, Spike-specific TCR breadth and depth went up. Dominant CD4 TCR responses targeted spike regions 160-218 and 743-854. Sampling that yielded the repertoires occurred only after the peak T cell response.

Measured with immunoSEQ multiplex PCR; TCRdb has only the in-frame clones, and not every one. The sample shows some 150,000 clones, more than 85% of them seen only once. Points on this clone: Its antigen is still unknown.

This sequence was found in an adult in good health. The rearrangement joins TRBV19 to TRBJ2-2; TRBD1 matches 9 bases. The sample was peripheral blood, taken on day 0 of AZD1222 vaccination. CDR3 DNA sequence: TGTGCCAGTAGTTCGGGACAGGGAAGGACCGGGGAGCTGTTTTTT. It specifies CASSSGQGRTGELFF. The whole variable domain, remainder taken from reference TRBV19 and TRBJ2-2, is DGGITQSPKYLFRKEGQNVTLSCEQNLNHDAMYWYRQDPGQGLRLIYYSQIVNDFQKGDIAEGYSVSREKKESFPLTVTSAQKNPTAFYLCASSSGQGRTGELFFGEGSRLTVL.